These T cell receptor beta chains were read from a single sample in a study of neoadjuvant anti-PD-1 for oral cavity cancer. TCRdb keeps only in-frame clones here, not all; method: immunoSEQ multiplex PCR. The table shows about 12,000 clones, with roughly three fifths occurring only once. The material was PBMCs, obtained before nivolumab (anti-PD-1) treatment. The receptors originated from a person between 40 and 85 years old with oral cavity squamous cell carcinoma. The conserved cysteine and the conserved F or W are not part of the CDR3 here.

j_call | v_call | cdr3_aa
TRBJ1-1 | TRBV19 | ASRRDSGNTEAF
TRBJ1-5 | TRBV2 | ATGQDSNQPQH
TRBJ1-6 | TRBV6-5 | ASSYSFGSPLH
TRBJ2-5 | TRBV5-5 | ASSPGTGGETQY
TRBJ2-2 | TRBV13 | ASSSGLAGVRTGELF
TRBJ2-5 | TRBV19 | ASTPRGRGETQY
TRBJ2-6 | TRBV6-5 | ASSTISGANVLT
TRBJ1-5 | TRBV30 | AWSHGGNQPQH
TRBJ2-2 | TRBV18 | ASSPGTGGSGELF
TRBJ2-7 | TRBV7-3 | ASSSGTGDEQY
TRBJ1-6 | TRBV5-1 | ASSFQGGVGSPLH
TRBJ1-6 | TRBV6-6 | ASSPGTGINSPLH
TRBJ2-3 | TRBV11-2 | ASSLESGRGTQY
TRBJ1-2 | TRBV15 | ATSRDRPATRGYT
TRBJ1-1 | TRBV4-1 | ASIPGHSNTEAF
TRBJ2-7 | TRBV29-1 | SVEGPAYEQY
TRBJ2-7 | TRBV7-9 | ASSSTGLEVTYEQY
TRBJ1-1 | TRBV7-6 | ASSSQTMNTEAF
TRBJ2-2 | TRBV6-4 | ASSQTGVNTGELF
TRBJ1-2 | TRBV5-1 | ASSPRTDIYGYT
TRBJ2-3 | TRBV11-3 | ASSLAGSGLDTQY
TRBJ2-2 | TRBV7-9 | ASSYSGRDTGELF
TRBJ1-6 | TRBV2 | ASALRGGSPLH
TRBJ2-7 | TRBV5-1 | ASSQQGEKYEQY
TRBJ2-5 | TRBV19 | ASRGGATGETQY
TRBJ1-1 | TRBV19 | ASSRMGLSNTEAF
TRBJ2-1 | TRBV7-3 | ASSRSGGYNEQF
TRBJ1-1 | TRBV14 | ASSSLIRGRGNTEAF
TRBJ2-7 | TRBV7-9 | ASSQQEDEQY
TRBJ1-2 | TRBV29-1 | SVEDWQEFYGYT
TRBJ2-1 | TRBV7-9 | ASRLKGGSYNEQF
TRBJ2-5 | TRBV11-2 | ASTLTAEETQY